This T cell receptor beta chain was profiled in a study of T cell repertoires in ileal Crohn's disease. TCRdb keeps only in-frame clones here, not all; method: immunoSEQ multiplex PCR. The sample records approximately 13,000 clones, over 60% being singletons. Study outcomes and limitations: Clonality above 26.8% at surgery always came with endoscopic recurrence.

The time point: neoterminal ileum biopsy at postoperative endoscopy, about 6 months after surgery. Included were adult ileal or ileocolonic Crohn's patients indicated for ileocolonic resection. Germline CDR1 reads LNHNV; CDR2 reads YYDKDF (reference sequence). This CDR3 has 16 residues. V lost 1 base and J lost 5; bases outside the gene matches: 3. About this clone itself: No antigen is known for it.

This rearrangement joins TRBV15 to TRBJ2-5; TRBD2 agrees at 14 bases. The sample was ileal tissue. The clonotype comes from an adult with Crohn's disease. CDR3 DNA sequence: TGTGCCACCAGCAGAGGGACTAGCGGGGGGAAGGAGACCCAGTACTTC. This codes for CATSRGTSGGKETQYF.